Below, 25 T cell receptor beta chains from the same sample are listed, as sequenced in a study of cytotoxic CD8 clonotypes in ibrutinib-treated CLL. Assay used: immunoSEQ multiplex PCR; TCRdb lists only in-frame clones, some missing. Of under 300,000 clones listed, roughly four fifths were seen once; the top ten hold around 6%. Sequencing used PBMCs, obtained at disease progression, from a patient treated with ibrutinib. These receptors were collected from a human donor with chronic lymphocytic leukemia.

This clone appeared a few times. The DNA for the CDR3 is TGTGCCAGCAGCGTCGGGCTGACGGGGAGGACGACTGGGGCCAACGTCCTGACTTTC. Its protein is CASSVGLTGRTTGANVLTF. The rearrangement links TRBV9 to TRBJ2-6; the D gene is possibly TRBD2 (6 bases). Germline values: CDR1 SGDLS, CDR2 YYNGEE. This CDR3 is built from 19 residues. V was cut by 2 bases and J by 2 bases, with 20 bases left in between.

The CDR3 sequence: CASSDQGVADNEQFF. For the CDR3, the DNA is TGCGCCAGCAGTGACCAGGGTGTCGCTGACAATGAGCAGTTCTTC. The chain combines TRBV10-1 with TRBJ2-1, with a tentative D call TRBD1 (5 bases). V was shortened by 3 bases and J by 5 bases, with 14 bases between the two germline ends. This CDR3 spans 15 amino acids. Germline-derived CDR1 and CDR2 are WNHNN and SYGVQD (reference sequence).

This rearrangement joins TRBV9 to TRBJ1-2, with a tentative D call TRBD1 (5 bases). V was clipped by 10 bases and J by 2 bases, with 18 bases between them. The germline V gene has CDR1 SGDLS and CDR2 YYNGEE. The CDR3 contains 14 residues. This CDR3 reads CAVARGVRNYGYTF. The CDR3, as DNA: TGTGCCGTCGCCCGAGGGGTCCGGAACTATGGCTACACCTTC.

The rearrangement uses TRBV7-9 and TRBJ2-5; D gene ambiguous. CDR1 and CDR2 (germline): SEHNR, FQNEAQ (reference sequence). The V end lost 2 bases, the J end lost 2 bases, and 9 bases lay between the germline ends. CDR3 length: 14 residues. The CDR3 region has the DNA TGTGCCAGCAGCTTACGGTACTATCAAGAGACCCAGTACTTC. Its protein is CASSLRYYQETQYF.

This clone came up a few times. The V gene is TRBV9, the J gene TRBJ2-2, with 10 bases aligning to TRBD1. V shed 4 bases and J 3 bases; nucleotides not matched to a gene: 6. The length of the CDR3 is 16 residues. In germline, CDR1 is SGDLS, CDR2 YYNGEE. Here the CDR3 reads CASSPRTGGDTGELFF. As DNA, the CDR3 is TGTGCCAGCAGCCCCCGGACAGGGGGGGACACCGGGGAGCTGTTTTTT. Using reference TRBV9 and TRBJ2-2 for the parts outside the CDR3, the full variable domain is DSGVTQTPKHLITATGQRVTLRCSPRSGDLSVYWYQQSLDQGLQFLIQYYNGEERAKGNILERFSAQQFPDLHSELNLSSLELGDSALYFCASSPRTGGDTGELFFGEGSRLTVL.

This CDR3 is CASRAGGANEKLFF. CDR3 nucleotides: TGTGCCAGCAGGGCAGGGGGCGCTAATGAAAAACTGTTTTTT. The rearrangement joins TRBV28 to TRBJ1-4; TRBD1 agrees at 8 bases. Losses at the gene ends were 6 bases for V and 3 bases for J; bases not matched to a gene: 3. Germline V gene lookup returns CDR1 MDHEN and CDR2 SYDVKM. The CDR3 totals 14 residues.

The CDR3 nucleotides read TGTGCCAGCAGCCCCATAGGGTGGGGGGCCAATGAGCAGTTCTTC. Translated: CASSPIGWGANEQFF. The chain is built from TRBV7-9 and TRBJ2-1; D could derive from TRBD1 or TRBD2 (6 bases each). This CDR3 is 15 amino acids long. Per the germline V gene, CDR1 is SEHNR and CDR2 is FQNEAQ (reference sequence). V shed 5 bases and J shed 6 bases, with 17 bases lying between them.

The chain recombines TRBV7-6 with TRBJ2-1; D remains unclear. In germline, CDR1 is SGHVS, CDR2 FNYEAQ. Trimming took 7 bases from V and 0 from J, leaving 10 bases between them. This CDR3 contains 14 residues. The CDR3 DNA sequence: TGTGCCAGCAAACCGGAGTTCTCCTACAATGAGCAGTTCTTC. Its protein is CASKPEFSYNEQFF.

This sequence joins TRBV4-1 and TRBJ2-7, with 7 nucleotides matching TRBD1. Germline CDR1 is MGHRA and CDR2 is YSYEKL. V was clipped by 0 bases and J by 3 bases; unmatched bases: 5. This CDR3 has 15 residues. In DNA, the CDR3 is TGCGCCAGCAGCCAAGAGTGGGGACAGTTCTACGAGCAGTACTTC. This codes for CASSQEWGQFYEQYF.

V gene TRBV19 combines with J gene TRBJ1-1; D not certain. The CDR3 totals 13 residues. Germline CDR1 reads LNHDA; CDR2 reads SQIVND (reference sequence). With 5 bases removed from V and 1 base from J, the gap between germline ends came to 8 bases. The CDR3 sequence: CASSLGTNTEAFF. The CDR3 nucleotides are TGTGCCAGTAGTCTAGGCACGAACACTGAAGCTTTCTTT.

The rearrangement uses TRBV9 and TRBJ2-5, with 7 bases fitting TRBD2. The CDR3 is made up of 14 amino acids. Trimming cost V 3 bases and J 2 bases; bases outside gene matches: 4. CDR1 is SGDLS, CDR2 YYNGEE, per germline. The CDR3: CASSATSRQETQYF. The DNA for the CDR3 is TGTGCCAGCAGCGCGACTAGCAGACAAGAGACCCAGTACTTC.

The CDR3 here is CASPKSGRGARGYTF. The DNA of the CDR3 is TGCGCCAGCCCGAAATCGGGGCGGGGGGCGCGTGGCTACACCTTC. The chain couples TRBV4-1 to TRBJ1-2, with a possible D match to TRBD1 (6 bases). Trimming stripped 8 bases from V and 7 bases from J, with 23 bases between. CDR1 MGHRA and CDR2 YSYEKL come from the germline V gene. The CDR3 consists of 15 residues.

The chain links TRBV20-1 to TRBJ2-7; D perhaps matches TRBD2 (5 bases). Germline CDR1 reads DFQATT; CDR2 reads SNEGSKA (reference sequence). This CDR3 has 11 residues. V was pared by 3 bases and J by 5 bases, with 8 bases between. This CDR3 is CSASLGDEQYF. The CDR3 DNA reads as TGCAGTGCTAGTCTCGGGGACGAGCAGTACTTC.

This clone was seen only once. V usage is TRBV11-2 and J usage is TRBJ2-3; 8 positions match TRBD2. The trim removed 4 bases at V and 6 bases at J, leaving 12 bases unmatched. The CDR3 is 16 residues long. CDR1 is SGHAT and CDR2 is FQNNGV in the germline V gene. CDR3 sequence reads: CASSSYVGRARDTQYF. The CDR3 DNA reads as TGTGCCAGCAGCTCATACGTCGGGAGGGCCAGGGATACGCAGTATTTT. The complete variable domain, with remaining parts taken from reference TRBV11-2 and TRBJ2-3, reads EAGVAQSPRYKIIEKRQSVAFWCNPISGHATLYWYQQILGQGPKLLIQFQNNGVVDDSQLPKDRFSAERLKGVDSTLKIQPAKLEDSAVYLCASSSYVGRARDTQYFGPGTRLTVL.

The gene calls are TRBV10-1 and TRBJ2-3; 7 bases are a match to TRBD2. This CDR3 spans 17 amino acids. Germline CDR1 reads WNHNN; CDR2 reads SYGVQD (reference sequence). V lost 0 bases, J lost 3 bases, and 9 bases stayed unmatched. The CDR3 coding sequence is TGCGCCAGCAGTGAGTCGTTGGCGGGAGTGTTGACAGATACGCAGTATTTT. Its translation: CASSESLAGVLTDTQYF.

The chain carries TRBV5-8 and TRBJ2-2; D possibly matches TRBD1 or TRBD2 (6 bases each). Between the trimmed V and J ends, which lost 6 bases and 6 bases, there was a span of 15 bases. This CDR3 has 14 amino acids. In germline, CDR1 is SGHTS, CDR2 YDEGEE. The CDR3 loop reads CASIEKGGAGELFF. The DNA for the CDR3 is TGTGCCAGCATTGAAAAGGGGGGCGCCGGGGAGCTGTTTTTT.

J is TRBJ2-7 and V is TRBV19; 8 nucleotides line up with TRBD1. The V segment lost 1 base and the J segment 3 bases; nucleotides outside the gene matches: 5. There are 15 residues in the CDR3. Looked up from germline, CDR1 is LNHDA and CDR2 is SQIVND (reference sequence). The CDR3 DNA sequence: TGTGCCAGTAGTATAGCCACAGGGGGTGGCTACGAGCAGTACTTC. Amino acid sequence: CASSIATGGGYEQYF.

A remark on this clone: Germline and junction disagree at one end, which may indicate a read error. The V gene is TRBV6-1, the J gene TRBJ1-5; D gene uncertain. This CDR3 comprises 13 residues. CDR1 MNHNS and CDR2 SASEGT come from the germline V gene. CDR3 bases: TGTGCCATCAGTCTCGTTTCGTCGAGGCCCCAGCATTTT. Its protein product is CAISLVSSRPQHF.

This clone was observed once. CDR3 amino acids: CATSRDRGRNYGYTF. CDR3 nucleotide sequence: TGTGCCACCAGCAGAGATCGGGGCAGGAACTATGGCTACACCTTC. The chain combines TRBV15 with TRBJ1-2, with D perhaps TRBD1 (5 bases). The CDR3 totals 15 residues. Looked up from germline, CDR1 is LNHNV and CDR2 is YYDKDF (reference sequence). V lost 0 bases and J lost 2, with 10 bases in between.

The chain combines TRBV5-1 with TRBJ2-7, with D perhaps given as TRBD1 or TRBD2 (5 bases each). Per the germline V gene, CDR1 is SGHRS and CDR2 is YFSETQ. The CDR3 has 16 residues. Between the trimmed V and J ends, which lost 0 bases and 1 base, there was a span of 14 bases. DNA of the CDR3: TGCGCCAGCAGCTTGGCGCCCCCGGGACGGTCCTACGAGCAGTACTTC. Translating gives CASSLAPPGRSYEQYF. Using reference TRBV5-1 and TRBJ2-7 for the parts outside the CDR3, the full variable domain is KAGVTQTPRYLIKTRGQQVTLSCSPISGHRSVSWYQQTPGQGLQFLFEYFSETQRNKGNFPGRFSGRQFSNSRSEMNVSTLELGDSALYLCASSLAPPGRSYEQYFGPGTRLTVT.

This clone was found once. The genes are TRBV9 and TRBJ1-3; no clear D. CDR3 size: 16 residues. The germline CDR1 and CDR2 sequences are SGDLS and YYNGEE. V was trimmed by 3 bases and J by 3 bases, leaving 16 bases between them. The CDR3 here is CASSAAPVAGGNTIYF. The CDR3 nucleotides are TGTGCCAGCAGCGCCGCTCCCGTCGCGGGTGGAAACACCATATATTTT.

This chain connects TRBV10-1 to TRBJ2-7; no clear D gene. Germline V gene data show CDR1 as WNHNN and CDR2 as SYGVQD (reference sequence). This CDR3 comprises 14 residues. Trimming pared 2 bases from V and 3 bases from J, leaving 11 bases between. CDR3 region: CASSEGRNLYEQYF. Written as DNA, the CDR3 is TGCGCCAGCAGTGAGGGAAGGAATCTCTACGAGCAGTACTTC.

The chain employs TRBV16 and TRBJ2-2, with D perhaps TRBD1 or TRBD2 (5 bases each). V lost 5 bases to trimming and J lost 6 bases, with 10 bases between them. The CDR3 has 13 residues. CDR1 and CDR2 (germline): KGHSY, FQNENV. The DNA of the CDR3 is TGTGCCAGCAGCGAGGGGTTGGCCGGGGAGCTGTTTTTT. Amino acid sequence: CASSEGLAGELFF.

This clone was counted between two and nine times. The chain joins TRBV5-4 to TRBJ1-2; no firm D call. Germline V gene data show CDR1 as SGHNT and CDR2 as YYREEE (reference sequence). Trimming removed 0 bases from V and 7 bases from J, with 13 bases in between. There are 14 residues in the CDR3. The CDR3 DNA follows: TGTGCCAGCAGCTTGGCGGCCCCACGGGGTGGCTACACCTTC. This gives the protein CASSLAAPRGGYTF.

V gene TRBV2 combines with J gene TRBJ1-6; no clear D gene. Germline CDR1 reads SNHLY; CDR2 reads FYNNEI. V was trimmed by 8 bases and J by 3 bases, leaving 11 bases between them. CDR3 length equals 14 residues. The CDR3 loop is CASLYRGYNSPLHF. In DNA, the CDR3 is TGTGCCAGCTTATACAGAGGCTATAATTCACCCCTCCACTTT.